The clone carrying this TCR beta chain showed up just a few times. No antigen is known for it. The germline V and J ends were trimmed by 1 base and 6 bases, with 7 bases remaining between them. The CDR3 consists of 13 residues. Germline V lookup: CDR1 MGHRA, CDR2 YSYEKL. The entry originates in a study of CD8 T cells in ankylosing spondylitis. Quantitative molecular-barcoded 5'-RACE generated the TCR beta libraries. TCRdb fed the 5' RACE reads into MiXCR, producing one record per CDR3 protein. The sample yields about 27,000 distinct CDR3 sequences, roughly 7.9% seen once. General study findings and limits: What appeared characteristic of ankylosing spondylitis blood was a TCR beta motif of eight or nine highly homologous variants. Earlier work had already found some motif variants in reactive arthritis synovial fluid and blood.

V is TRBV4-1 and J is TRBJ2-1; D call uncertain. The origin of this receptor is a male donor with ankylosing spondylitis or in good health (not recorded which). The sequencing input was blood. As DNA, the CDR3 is TGCGCCAGCAGCCAAGCAACCGTCAATGAGCAGTTCTTC. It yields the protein CASSQATVNEQFF.